Here is one T cell receptor (beta chain) with its context. Assay: immunoSEQ multiplex PCR; the TCRdb copy retains only in-frame clones and omits some. The sample comprises around 300,000 clones, roughly 89% of which are singletons, and approximately 1.8% rests with the top ten. This sample stems from a study of blood T cell repertoires in COVID-19. The sequenced sample consisted of PBMCs or T cells enriched from blood (not recorded which). This TCR came from a woman aged 60-75 years who had recovered from COVID-19.

DNA for the CDR3: TGTGCCTGTAACTCGGGTCTGGGTCAGCCCCAGCATTTT. Protein product: CACNSGLGQPQHF. The rearrangement uses TRBV30 and TRBJ1-5; unclear D gene. V was shortened by 6 bases and J by 6 bases, with 15 bases between the two germline ends. The germline V gene encodes CDR1 GTSNPN and CDR2 SVGIG (reference sequence). The CDR3 has 13 residues.